This T cell receptor (beta chain) was documented in a study of cytomegalovirus exposure and HLA in healthy donors. General observations from the study: Information on immune exposure was restricted to one variable (CMV serostatus).

The PCR employed 60 Vbeta primers together with 13 Jbeta primers. TCRdb keeps only in-frame clones here, not all; method: immunoSEQ multiplex PCR. This repertoire shows roughly 100,000 clones, 73% found once; its top ten account for less than 4%. This clone was seen a handful of times. Antigen: not known. Sequencing was done on a sample of PBMCs. The clonotype originates from a man aged 40-50 years in good health and CMV-seronegative.

In nucleotides, the CDR3 is TGTGCCAGCAGCTTAGGTTCACCGGGACACAAAAACACCATATATTTT. This translates into CASSLGSPGHKNTIYF. The chain links TRBV13 to TRBJ1-3, with D possibly matching TRBD1 (6 bases). This CDR3 is 16 amino acids long. Trimming shortened V by 0 bases and J by 6 bases, and 15 bases separated the two germline ends. CDR1 and CDR2 from the germline V gene are PRHDT and FYEKMQ (reference sequence).